This T cell receptor (beta chain) is from a study of regulatory T cells in long-lasting Graves disease. The authors built TCR beta libraries using iRepertoire HTBI primers and Arm-PCR of CDR3 regions. TCRdb independently ran MiXCR on the multiplex PCR reads; one entry per CDR3 protein. The profile covers roughly 410,000 distinct CDR3 sequences, with 15% appearing a single time and roughly 8% taken by the ten largest. The sample's time point: newly diagnosed GD, antithyroid drugs for less than 3 months. Extracted PBMC RNA gave rise to the TCR library. CDR3 size: 18 residues. CDR1 is SGHNT and CDR2 is YYREEE in the germline V gene (reference sequence). V lost 0 bases and J lost 2; bases outside the gene matches: 7. This sample also appeared in a second study, on T cells in Graves' hyperthyroidism and ophthalmopathy. From that second work: Stable Graves' hyperthyroidism denoted no ophthalmopathy progression over 18 months. Exclusion criteria comprised uncontrolled infection, other autoimmune disease, pregnancy or lactation. Each diagnosis was grounded in clinical symptoms, serum thyroxine and TRAb, thyroid ultrasound, and orbital computed tomography. HTBI primers were the set used in a first-round RT-PCR of the TCR CDR3.

The chain uses TRBV5-4 and TRBJ2-1; 11 bases are a match to TRBD1. The receptor's source is a woman aged 40 to 49 with Graves disease. The specimen was peripheral blood mononuclear cells (PBMCs), collected at new diagnosis, from a patient treated with antithyroid drugs. CDR3 bases: TGTGCCAGCAGCTTGGCCAGGGACAGGGGGTATCCCTACAATGAGCAGTTCTTC. Amino acid sequence: CASSLARDRGYPYNEQFF.